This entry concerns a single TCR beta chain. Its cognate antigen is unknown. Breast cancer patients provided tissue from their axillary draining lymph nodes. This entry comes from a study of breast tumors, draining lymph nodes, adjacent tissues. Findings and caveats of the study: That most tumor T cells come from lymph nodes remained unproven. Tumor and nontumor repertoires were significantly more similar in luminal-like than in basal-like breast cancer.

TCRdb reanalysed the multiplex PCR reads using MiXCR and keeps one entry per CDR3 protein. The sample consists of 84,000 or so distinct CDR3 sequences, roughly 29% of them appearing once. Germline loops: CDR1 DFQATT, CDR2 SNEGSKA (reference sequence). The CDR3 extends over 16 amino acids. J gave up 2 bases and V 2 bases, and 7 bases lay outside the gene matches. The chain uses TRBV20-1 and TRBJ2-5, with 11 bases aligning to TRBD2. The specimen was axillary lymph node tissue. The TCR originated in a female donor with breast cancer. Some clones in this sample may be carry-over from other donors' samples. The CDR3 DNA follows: TGCAGTGCTAGATCGGCTAGCGGGAGGCCGCAAGAGACCCAGTACTTC. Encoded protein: CSARSASGRPQETQYF.